One sample yielded the 13 T cell receptor beta chains listed below, sequenced in a study of blood T cells in healthy people across ages. Combining a sample-barcoded 5' primer with a J-beta primer mix, a second PCR ran for roughly 7 to 12 cycles. Each CDR3 protein is one row after TCRdb ran MiXCR on the 5' RACE reads. The repertoire consists of roughly 1.5 million distinct CDR3 sequences, with 35% to 45% occurring once and the leading ten covering around 4%. The specimen sequenced was blood. Receptors originate from a woman aged 18-29 years in good health.

Details on this clonotype: The junction shows a germline mismatch at one end, possibly a read error. This chain links TRBV7-9 with TRBJ2-7, with unresolved D. The CDR3 contains 14 residues. Germline V gene data show CDR1 as SEHNR and CDR2 as FQNEAQ (reference sequence). CDR3 amino acids: CTSSLNGPNYEQYF. The CDR3 DNA sequence: TGTACCAGCAGCTTAAACGGGCCGAACTACGAGCAGTACTTC.

Here the CDR3 reads CASSDLQGVTEAFF. In DNA, the CDR3 is TGTGCCAGCAGTGACCTTCAGGGGGTCACTGAAGCTTTCTTT. The gene calls are TRBV6-1 and TRBJ1-1, with 7 bases matching TRBD1. Looked up from germline, CDR1 is MNHNS and CDR2 is SASEGT. The CDR3 has 14 residues. V dropped 3 bases and J dropped 4; count of bases not matched to a gene: 5.

The J gene is TRBJ2-3, the V gene TRBV7-2; either TRBD1 or TRBD2 may supply D (6 bases each). The V and J ends lost 7 bases and 8 bases respectively, with 25 bases between them. Germline loops: CDR1 SGHTA, CDR2 FQGNSA. This CDR3 comprises 16 residues. This CDR3 reads CASTATTLTQGGTQYF. In DNA form, the CDR3 reads TGTGCCAGCACCGCCACAACCCTCACACAGGGAGGTACGCAGTATTTT. Supplemented by reference TRBV7-2 and TRBJ2-3, the full variable domain reads GAGVSQSPSNKVTEKGKDVELRCDPISGHTALYWYRQSLGQGLEFLIYFQGNSAPDKSGLPSDRFSAERTGGSVSTLTIQRTQQEDSAVYLCASTATTLTQGGTQYFGPGTRLTVL.

This sequence joins TRBV24-1 and TRBJ2-5, with 11 bases that match TRBD2. The V segment lost 4 bases and the J segment 8 bases; nucleotides outside the gene matches: 11. This CDR3 has 16 residues. Germline V CDR1 and CDR2: KGHDR, SFDVKD. The CDR3 DNA is TGTGCCACCAGTGACACGGGACTAGCGGTGGGGGGAACCCAGTACTTC. Its protein is CATSDTGLAVGGTQYF.

V gene TRBV5-1 combines with J gene TRBJ1-2; D uncertain. Germline assignment: CDR1 SGHRS and CDR2 YFSETQ. CDR3 size: 16 residues. V lost 0 bases and J lost 4, with 16 bases in between. In nucleotides, the CDR3 is TGCGCCAGCAGCTTGGCCGGTGCAGTTCTAGCCTATGGCTACACCTTC. Amino acids: CASSLAGAVLAYGYTF.

This clonotype was counted at least ten times. The rearrangement links TRBV5-1 to TRBJ2-3; D might be TRBD1 (5 bases). CDR3 size: 15 residues. Trimming took off 4 bases at V and 3 bases at J, with 15 bases between the two ends. CDR1 and CDR2 from the germline V gene are SGHRS and YFSETQ. This CDR3 reads CASSPEQAWTDTQYF. CDR3 DNA sequence: TGCGCCAGCAGCCCGGAACAGGCCTGGACAGATACGCAGTATTTT.

The chain links TRBV10-3 to TRBJ1-6; D unresolved. CDR3 length: 13 residues. V was shortened by 9 bases and J by 6 bases, with 12 bases between the two germline ends. Germline CDR1 is ENHRY and CDR2 is SYGVKD. CDR3 region: CAIKEAGNSPLHF. CDR3 bases: TGTGCCATAAAGGAGGCGGGTAATTCACCCCTCCACTTT.

This clonotype showed up just a few times. V is TRBV2 and J is TRBJ2-3; weak D call: TRBD2 (6 bases). The CDR3 consists of 14 residues. CDR1 and CDR2 (germline): SNHLY, FYNNEI. Trimming took 4 bases from V and 1 from J, leaving 9 bases between them. Here the CDR3 reads CASSGDSGTDTQYF. CDR3 sequence (DNA): TGTGCCAGCAGTGGGGACTCCGGCACAGATACGCAGTATTTT.

The rearrangement uses TRBV20-1 and TRBJ2-7; D not certain. V lost 5 bases and J lost 3, with 8 bases in between. The V gene's germline CDR1 is DFQATT and CDR2 SNEGSKA (reference sequence). The CDR3 sequence is 11 residues long. CDR3 nucleotides: TGCAGTGCTCTAGGCATCTACGAGCAGTACTTC. Encoded protein: CSALGIYEQYF.

This clonotype has more than one count but fewer than ten. V and J are TRBV4-3 and TRBJ2-1, with D uncertain. CDR1 and CDR2 from the germline V gene are LGHNA and YSLEER. The length of the CDR3 is 14 residues. V shed 0 bases and J shed 5 bases, with 8 bases lying between them. This CDR3 reads CASSQERSNNEQFF. CDR3 DNA sequence: TGCGCCAGCAGCCAAGAGAGGAGTAACAATGAGCAGTTCTTC.

The rearrangement links TRBV4-3 to TRBJ2-7; TRBD2 matches 7 bases. CDR1 is LGHNA and CDR2 is YSLEER in the germline V gene. V was pared by 4 bases and J by 10 bases, with 22 bases of the junction left unmatched. The CDR3 runs to 17 residues. Written as DNA, the CDR3 is TGCGCCAGCAGCCGCACCGTCGCGGGAGAGCTAGGAAACAGTCAGTACTTC. It is translated as CASSRTVAGELGNSQYF.

The chain links TRBV20-1 to TRBJ2-3; unclear D gene. This CDR3 comprises 14 residues. Germline values: CDR1 DFQATT, CDR2 SNEGSKA (reference sequence). V lost 0 bases and J 0 bases, leaving 7 bases between the germline ends. CDR3 DNA sequence: TGCAGTGCTAGAGATTGGATGAGCACAGATACGCAGTATTTT. Protein: CSARDWMSTDTQYF.

Notes on this clonotype: The germline gene is not matched at one end of the junction; a read error may be the cause. This sequence joins TRBV20-1 and TRBJ1-1; TRBD1 might be the D (5 bases). Germline V gene data show CDR1 as DFQATT and CDR2 as SNEGSKA (reference sequence). The CDR3 spans 11 residues. CDR3 in DNA: TGCAGTGCCAGAGGGGCGGTTGAAGCTTTCTTT. Its protein product is CSARGAVEAFF.